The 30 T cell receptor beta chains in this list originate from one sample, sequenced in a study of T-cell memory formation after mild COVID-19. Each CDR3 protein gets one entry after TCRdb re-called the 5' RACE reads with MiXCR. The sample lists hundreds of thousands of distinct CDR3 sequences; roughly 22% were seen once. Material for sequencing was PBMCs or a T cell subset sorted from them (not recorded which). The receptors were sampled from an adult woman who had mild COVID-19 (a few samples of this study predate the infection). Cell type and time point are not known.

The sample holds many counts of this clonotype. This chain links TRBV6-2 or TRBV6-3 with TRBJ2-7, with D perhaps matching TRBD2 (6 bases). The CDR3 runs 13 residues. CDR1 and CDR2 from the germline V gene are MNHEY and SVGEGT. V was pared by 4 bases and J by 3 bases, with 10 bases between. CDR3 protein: CASSSSDSYEQYF. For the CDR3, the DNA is TGTGCCAGCAGTTCTAGCGACAGCTACGAGCAGTACTTC.

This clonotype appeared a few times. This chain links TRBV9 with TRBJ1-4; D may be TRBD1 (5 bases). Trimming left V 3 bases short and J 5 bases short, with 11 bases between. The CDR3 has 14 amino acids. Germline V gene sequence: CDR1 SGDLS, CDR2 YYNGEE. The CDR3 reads CASSGQTVNEKLFF. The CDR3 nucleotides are TGTGCCAGCAGCGGACAGACGGTGAATGAAAAACTGTTTTTT.

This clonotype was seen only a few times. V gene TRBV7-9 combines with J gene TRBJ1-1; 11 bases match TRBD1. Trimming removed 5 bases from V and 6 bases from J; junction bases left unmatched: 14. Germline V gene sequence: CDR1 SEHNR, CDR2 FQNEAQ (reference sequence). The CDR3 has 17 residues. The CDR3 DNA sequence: TGTGCCAGCAGCACCGGACAGGGGGCTTATAGTAGTGCTGAAGCTTTCTTT. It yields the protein CASSTGQGAYSSAEAFF. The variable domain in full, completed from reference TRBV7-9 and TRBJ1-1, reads DTGVSQNPRHKITKRGQNVTFRCDPISEHNRLYWYRQTLGQGPEFLTYFQNEAQLEKSRLLSDRFSAERPKGSFSTLEIQRTEQGDSAMYLCASSTGQGAYSSAEAFFGQGTRLTVV.

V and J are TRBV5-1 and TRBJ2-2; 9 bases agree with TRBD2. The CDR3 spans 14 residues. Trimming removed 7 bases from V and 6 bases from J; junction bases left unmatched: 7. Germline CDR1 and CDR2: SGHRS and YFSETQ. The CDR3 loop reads CASAGLAISGELFF. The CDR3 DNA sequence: TGCGCCAGCGCCGGACTAGCGATCTCCGGGGAGCTGTTTTTT.

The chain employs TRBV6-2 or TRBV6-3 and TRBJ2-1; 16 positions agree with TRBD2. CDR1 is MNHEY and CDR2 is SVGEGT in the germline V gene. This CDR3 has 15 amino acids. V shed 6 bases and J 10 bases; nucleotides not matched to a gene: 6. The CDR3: CASSTGTSGRVEQFF. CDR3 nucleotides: TGTGCCAGCAGCACCGGGACTAGCGGGAGGGTGGAGCAGTTCTTC.

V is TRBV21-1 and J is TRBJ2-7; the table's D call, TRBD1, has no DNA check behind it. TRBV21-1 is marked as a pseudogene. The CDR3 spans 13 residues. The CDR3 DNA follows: TGTGCCCCCCCCGGGCGCAGACCCTACGAGCAGTACTTC. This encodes CAPPGRRPYEQYF.

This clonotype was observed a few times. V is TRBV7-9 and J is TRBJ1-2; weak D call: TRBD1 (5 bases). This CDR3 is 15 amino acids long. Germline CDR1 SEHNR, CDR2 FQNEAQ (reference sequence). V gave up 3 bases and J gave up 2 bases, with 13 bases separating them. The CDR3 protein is CASSFGAGSNYGYTF. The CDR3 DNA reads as TGTGCCAGCAGCTTCGGGGCTGGGTCGAACTATGGCTACACCTTC.

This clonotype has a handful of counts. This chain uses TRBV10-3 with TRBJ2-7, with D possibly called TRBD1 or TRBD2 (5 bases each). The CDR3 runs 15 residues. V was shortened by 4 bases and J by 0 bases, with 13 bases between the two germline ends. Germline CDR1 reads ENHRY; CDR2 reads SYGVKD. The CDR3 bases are TGTGCCATCAGTGGCCGGGACGGCATCTCCTACGAGCAGTACTTC. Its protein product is CAISGRDGISYEQYF.

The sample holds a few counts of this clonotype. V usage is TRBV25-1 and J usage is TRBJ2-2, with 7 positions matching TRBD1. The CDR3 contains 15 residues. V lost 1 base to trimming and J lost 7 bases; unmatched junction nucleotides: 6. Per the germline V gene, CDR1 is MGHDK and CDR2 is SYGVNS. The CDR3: CASSEWGQFDGELFF. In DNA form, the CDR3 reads TGTGCCAGCAGTGAATGGGGACAGTTTGACGGGGAGCTGTTTTTT.

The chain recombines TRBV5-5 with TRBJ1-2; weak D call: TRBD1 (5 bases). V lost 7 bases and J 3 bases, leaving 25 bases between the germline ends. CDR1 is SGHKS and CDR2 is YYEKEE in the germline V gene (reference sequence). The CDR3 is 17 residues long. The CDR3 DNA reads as TGTGCCAGCGGCTCCCGGGAGCTCCGTAGCAGGGACTATGGCTACACCTTC. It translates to CASGSRELRSRDYGYTF.

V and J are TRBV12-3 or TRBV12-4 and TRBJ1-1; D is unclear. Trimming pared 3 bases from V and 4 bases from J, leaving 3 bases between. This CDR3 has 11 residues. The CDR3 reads CASSFRTEAFF. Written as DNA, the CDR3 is TGTGCCAGCAGTTTTCGCACTGAAGCTTTCTTT.

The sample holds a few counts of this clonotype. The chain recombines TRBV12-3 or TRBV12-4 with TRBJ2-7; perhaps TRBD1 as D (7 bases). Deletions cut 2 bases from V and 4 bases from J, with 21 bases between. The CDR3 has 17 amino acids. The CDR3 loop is CASSLYIIGQGGYEQYF. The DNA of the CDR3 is TGTGCCAGCAGTTTATATATTATCGGGCAGGGGGGTTACGAGCAGTACTTC.

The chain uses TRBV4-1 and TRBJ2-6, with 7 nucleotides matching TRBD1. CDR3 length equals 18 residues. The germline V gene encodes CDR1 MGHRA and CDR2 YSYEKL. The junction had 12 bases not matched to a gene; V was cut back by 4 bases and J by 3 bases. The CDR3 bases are TGCGCCAGCAGCCTCTGGACAGGAACACCTGGTGGGGCCAACGTCCTGACTTTC. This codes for CASSLWTGTPGGANVLTF.

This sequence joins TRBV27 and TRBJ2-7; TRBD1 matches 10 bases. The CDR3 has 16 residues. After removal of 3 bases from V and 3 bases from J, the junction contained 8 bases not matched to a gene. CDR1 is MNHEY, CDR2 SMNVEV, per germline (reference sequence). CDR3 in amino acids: CASSLGPGTGVYEQYF. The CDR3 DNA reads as TGTGCCAGCAGTTTGGGACCCGGGACAGGGGTCTACGAGCAGTACTTC.

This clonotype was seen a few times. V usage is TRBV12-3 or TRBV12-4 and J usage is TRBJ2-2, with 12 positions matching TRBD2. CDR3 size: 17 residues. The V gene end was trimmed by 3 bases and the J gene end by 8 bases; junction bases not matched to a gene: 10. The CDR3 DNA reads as TGTGCCAGCAGTTTGACTAGCGGGGGCCGTGATCGGGGGGAGCTGTTTTTT. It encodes CASSLTSGGRDRGELFF.

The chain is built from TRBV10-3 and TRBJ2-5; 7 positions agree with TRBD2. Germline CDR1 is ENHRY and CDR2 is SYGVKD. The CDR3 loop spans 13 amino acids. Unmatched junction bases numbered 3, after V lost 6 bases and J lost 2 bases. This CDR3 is CAISPGLQETQYF. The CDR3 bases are TGTGCCATCAGCCCGGGACTACAAGAGACCCAGTACTTC.

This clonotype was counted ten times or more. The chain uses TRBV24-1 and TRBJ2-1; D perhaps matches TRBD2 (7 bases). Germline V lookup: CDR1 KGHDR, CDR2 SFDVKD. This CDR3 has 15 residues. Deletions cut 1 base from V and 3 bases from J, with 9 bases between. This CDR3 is CATSDLGGVYNEQFF. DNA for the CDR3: TGTGCCACCAGTGATTTAGGGGGGGTCTACAATGAGCAGTTCTTC.

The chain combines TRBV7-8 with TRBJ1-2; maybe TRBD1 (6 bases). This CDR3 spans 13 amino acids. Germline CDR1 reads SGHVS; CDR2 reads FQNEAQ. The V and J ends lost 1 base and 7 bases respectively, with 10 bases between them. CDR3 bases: TGTGCCAGCAGCTTAGATCGGGGGCTTGGCTACACCTTC. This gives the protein CASSLDRGLGYTF.

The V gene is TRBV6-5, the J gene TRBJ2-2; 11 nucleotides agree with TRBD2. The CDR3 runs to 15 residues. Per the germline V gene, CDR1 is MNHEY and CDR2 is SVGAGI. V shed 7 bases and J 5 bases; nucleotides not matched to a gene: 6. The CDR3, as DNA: TGTGCCAGCACCCAGACTAGCGGGAAGACCGGGGAGCTGTTTTTT. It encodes CASTQTSGKTGELFF.

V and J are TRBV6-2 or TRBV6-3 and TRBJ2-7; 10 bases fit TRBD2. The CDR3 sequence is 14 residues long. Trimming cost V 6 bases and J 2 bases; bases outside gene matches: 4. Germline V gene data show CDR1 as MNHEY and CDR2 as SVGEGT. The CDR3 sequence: CASSGLAAAYEQYF. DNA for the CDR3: TGTGCCAGCAGCGGACTAGCGGCTGCCTACGAGCAGTACTTC.

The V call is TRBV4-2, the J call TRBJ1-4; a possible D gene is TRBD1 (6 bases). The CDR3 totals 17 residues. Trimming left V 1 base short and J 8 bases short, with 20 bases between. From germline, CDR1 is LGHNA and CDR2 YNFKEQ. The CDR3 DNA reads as TGTGCCAGCAGCCAAGCTGCCCTCGGGGGGCGCGGAGAAAAACTGTTTTTT. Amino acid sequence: CASSQAALGGRGEKLFF.

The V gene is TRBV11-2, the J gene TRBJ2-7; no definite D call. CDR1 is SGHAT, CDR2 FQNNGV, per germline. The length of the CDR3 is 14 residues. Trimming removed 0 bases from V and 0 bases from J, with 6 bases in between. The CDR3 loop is CASSLDPNSYEQYF. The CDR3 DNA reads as TGTGCCAGCAGCTTAGACCCCAACTCCTACGAGCAGTACTTC.

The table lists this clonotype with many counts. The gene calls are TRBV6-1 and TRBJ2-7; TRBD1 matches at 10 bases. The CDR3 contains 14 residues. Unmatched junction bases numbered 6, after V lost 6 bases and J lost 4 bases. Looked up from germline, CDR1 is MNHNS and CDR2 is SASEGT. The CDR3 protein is CASSPGQGIYEQYF. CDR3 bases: TGTGCCAGCAGCCCGGGACAGGGGATTTACGAGCAGTACTTC.

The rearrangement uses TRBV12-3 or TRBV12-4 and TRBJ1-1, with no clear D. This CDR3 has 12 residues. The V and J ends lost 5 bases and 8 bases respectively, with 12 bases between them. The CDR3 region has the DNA TGTGCCAGCAGTAACCCGGACGCGGAAGCTTTCTTT. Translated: CASSNPDAEAFF.

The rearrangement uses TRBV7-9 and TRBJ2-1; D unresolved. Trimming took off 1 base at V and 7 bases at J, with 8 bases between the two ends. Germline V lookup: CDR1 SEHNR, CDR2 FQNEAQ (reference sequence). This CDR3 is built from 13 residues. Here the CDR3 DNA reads TGTGCCAGCAGCTTAGGCCCTCGGAATGAGCAGTTCTTC. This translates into CASSLGPRNEQFF. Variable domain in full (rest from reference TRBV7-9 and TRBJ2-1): DTGVSQNPRHKITKRGQNVTFRCDPISEHNRLYWYRQTLGQGPEFLTYFQNEAQLEKSRLLSDRFSAERPKGSFSTLEIQRTEQGDSAMYLCASSLGPRNEQFFGPGTRLTVL.

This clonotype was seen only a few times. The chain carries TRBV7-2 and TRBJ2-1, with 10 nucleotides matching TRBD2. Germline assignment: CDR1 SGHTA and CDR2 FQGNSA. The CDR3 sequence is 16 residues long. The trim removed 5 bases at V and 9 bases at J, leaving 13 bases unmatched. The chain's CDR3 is CASSTAGSGRASEQFF. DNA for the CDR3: TGTGCCAGCAGCACGGCCGGAAGCGGGAGGGCCAGTGAGCAGTTCTTC.

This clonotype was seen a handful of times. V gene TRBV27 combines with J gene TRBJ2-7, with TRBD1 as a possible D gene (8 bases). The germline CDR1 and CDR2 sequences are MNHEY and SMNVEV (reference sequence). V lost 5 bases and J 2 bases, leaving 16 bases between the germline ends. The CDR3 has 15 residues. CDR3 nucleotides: TGTGCCAGCAGTCTCGAAACAGGGGGGGCCTACGAGCAGTACTTC. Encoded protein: CASSLETGGAYEQYF.

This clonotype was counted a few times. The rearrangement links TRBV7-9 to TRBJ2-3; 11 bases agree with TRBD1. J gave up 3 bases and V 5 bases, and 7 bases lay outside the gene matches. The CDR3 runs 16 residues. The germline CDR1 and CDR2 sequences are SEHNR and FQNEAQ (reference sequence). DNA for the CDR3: TGTGCCAGCAGCCCCACAGGGACAGGGGGTACAGATACGCAGTATTTT. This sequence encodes CASSPTGTGGTDTQYF.

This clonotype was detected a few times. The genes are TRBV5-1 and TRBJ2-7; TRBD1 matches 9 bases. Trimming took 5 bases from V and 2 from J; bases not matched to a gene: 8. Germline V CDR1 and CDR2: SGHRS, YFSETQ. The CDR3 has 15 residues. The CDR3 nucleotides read TGCGCCAGCAGTCTGTCCGGGACAGGGCCCTACGAGCAGTACTTC. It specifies CASSLSGTGPYEQYF.

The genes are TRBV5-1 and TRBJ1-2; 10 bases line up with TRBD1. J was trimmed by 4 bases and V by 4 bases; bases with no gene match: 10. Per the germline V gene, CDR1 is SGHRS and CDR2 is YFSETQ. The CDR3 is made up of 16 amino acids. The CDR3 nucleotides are TGCGCCAGCAGCAATGGACAGGGGGTTGAGGTCTATGGCTACACCTTC. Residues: CASSNGQGVEVYGYTF.